The rows below give T cell receptor beta chains drawn from one sample of a study of blood T cell repertoires in COVID-19. Profiling relied on immunoSEQ multiplex PCR, and the TCRdb table lists in-frame clones only, not all of them. The sample includes fewer than 110,000 clones, 85% of them seen just once. Input material: peripheral blood. Every receptor here comes from a woman in her seventies with active or convalescent COVID-19. The CDR3 runs from the conserved cysteine through the conserved F or W. A D gene is named only where the DNA matches it firmly. Clone size is given for some rows only: seen once, a few or many times, or a class if the clone is expanded.

clone_size d_call j_call v_call cdr3_nt cdr3_aa
few NA TRBJ1-1 TRBV18 TGTGCCAGCTCACCGCCGGGACTTCGTGGGATGAACACTGAAGCTTTCTTT CASSPPGLRGMNTEAFF
once NA TRBJ2-3 TRBV14 TGTGCCAGCAGTCAAGGTAACAGGGTTGTCGCAGATACGCAGTATTTT CASSQGNRVVADTQYF
NA TRBD2 TRBJ2-1 TRBV7-2 TGTGCCAGCAGCTTAGTGCTAGCGGGAGGAGGAGACAATGAGCAGTTCTTC CASSLVLAGGGDNEQFF
NA TRBD1 TRBJ2-2 TRBV19 TGTGCCACTGGGACAGGGTCGGCCGGGGAGCTGTTTTTT CATGTGSAGELFF
NA NA TRBJ2-2 TRBV30 TGTGCCTGGGCGCGAGCGTCCCGGATGGAGCTGTTTTTT CAWARASRMELFF
NA NA TRBJ1-2 TRBV29-1 TGCAGCGTTGAAGAGGAAGGGGCGAGGGGCTACACCTTC CSVEEEGARGYTF
NA NA TRBJ2-7 TRBV9 TGTGCCAGCAGCGTAGGGGGGACACCCTACGAGCAGTACTTC CASSVGGTPYEQYF
NA TRBD1 TRBJ2-7 TRBV18 TGTGCCAGCTCAGCCGGGACAGGTCCCTACGAGCAGTACTTC CASSAGTGPYEQYF
NA TRBD2 TRBJ2-1 TRBV3-1/TRBV3-2 TGTGCCAGCAGCAATAGCGGGAGAAAGTACAATGAGCAGTTCTTC CASSNSGRKYNEQFF
NA NA TRBJ1-3 TRBV20-1 TGCAGTGCTAGTGGCGGTGCTGGAAACACCATATATTTT CSASGGAGNTIYF
few NA TRBJ2-1 TRBV7-8 TGTGCCAGCAGCTTCGGTTACGGGAGAGGAGGGTGGGAGCAGTTCTTC CASSFGYGRGGWEQFF
NA TRBD1 TRBJ2-1 TRBV28 TGTGCCAGCAGTCTCGACAGGGGGCGTAGGAATGAGCAGTTCTTC CASSLDRGRRNEQFF
NA TRBD1 TRBJ1-4 TRBV3-1/TRBV3-2 TGTGCCAGCAGCCGATCAACCGGGACAGGGGGTGAAAAACTGTTTTTT CASSRSTGTGGEKLFF
NA TRBD2 TRBJ2-3 TRBV7-9 TGTGCCAGCAGCGCCGGCCGGGGAGGGGGCACAGATACGCAGTATTTT CASSAGRGGGTDTQYF
NA NA TRBJ1-1 TRBV3-1/TRBV3-2 TGTGCCAGCAGCCAAGGCGCAGGGAACACTGAAGCTTTCTTT CASSQGAGNTEAFF
NA TRBD1 TRBJ2-2 TRBV4-3 TGCGCCAGCAGCCAGACAGGGAAAACCGGGGAGCTGTTTTTT CASSQTGKTGELFF
NA NA TRBJ2-2 TRBV7-8 TGTGCCAGCAGCCATCCCCGGGGGAACACCGGGGAGCTGTTTTTT CASSHPRGNTGELFF
NA NA TRBJ2-5 TRBV5-4 TGTGCCAGCAGCGGAGCGAACCAAGAGACCCAGTACTTC CASSGANQETQYF
NA TRBD2 TRBJ2-7 TRBV2 TGTGCCAGCAGTGAAAGCGGGGGGGTTTCCGAGCAGTACTTC CASSESGGVSEQYF
NA TRBD1 TRBJ2-5 TRBV18 TGTGCCAGCTCACCAGGACAGGGGGAGACCCAGTACTTC CASSPGQGETQYF
few TRBD1 TRBJ1-6 TRBV5-1 TGCGCCAGCAGCTCGGAGGGGGCGGGTTCACCCCTCCACTTT CASSSEGAGSPLHF
NA TRBD1 TRBJ1-1 TRBV3-1/TRBV3-2 TGTGCCAGCAGCTCGCGACAGGGTAACACTGAAGCTTTCTTT CASSSRQGNTEAFF
NA TRBD1 TRBJ2-7 TRBV7-2 TGTGCCAGCAGCCTCGGAAGGGACAGGGCGGGCGAGCAGTACTTC CASSLGRDRAGEQYF
NA NA TRBJ1-3 TRBV5-4 TGTGCCAGCAGCTTGATGGGGGGGAACTCTGGAAACACCATATATTTT CASSLMGGNSGNTIYF
NA TRBD1 TRBJ1-1 TRBV5-1 TGCGCCAGCAGTTACGGACAGGGCGAAGCTTTCTTT CASSYGQGEAFF
NA NA TRBJ1-4 TRBV5-4 TGTGCCAGCAGCCGCAGTTCAACTAATGAAAAACTGTTTTTT CASSRSSTNEKLFF
NA NA TRBJ2-2 TRBV21-1 TGTGCCAGCAGCAAATACAAGGGGGATACGAACACCGGGGAGCTGTTTTTT CASSKYKGDTNTGELFF
NA NA TRBJ1-4 TRBV27 TGTGCCAGCAGTCGGGTTGGGGCAGACTCTAATGAAAAACTGTTTTTT CASSRVGADSNEKLFF